Listed below are T cell receptor beta chains from one sample, sequenced in a study of blood T cell repertoires in COVID-19. Sequencing was performed with immunoSEQ multiplex PCR; in TCRdb, only in-frame clones are kept and a portion is missing. This sample has around 370,000 clones, with about 90% found just once. Sequenced input: peripheral blood. Source of these receptors: a woman aged 50 to 65 with COVID-19, enrolled during active disease. Both conserved end residues are part of each CDR3.

V gene	CDR3 protein
TRBV5-4	CASSRFQETQYF
TRBV18	CASSPTGFTGNTIYF
TRBV27	CASSLGQGYGYTF
TRBV6-5	CASRTPGQGDNEQFF
TRBV6-5	CASSWTGEPYEQYF
TRBV15	CATSRGRGGNTEAFF
TRBV23-1	CASSQYYITGTELYEQYF
TRBV30	CAWRRAGIDNYEQYF
TRBV11-1	CASSLHSAQSTDTQYF
TRBV29-1	CSVEGQIFSNYGYTF
TRBV10-1	CASSGLGTEYNEQFF
TRBV27	CASSLNRGGWYNEQFF
TRBV11-2	CASSRTGTGANYGYTF
TRBV27	CASSLSFPRTDTQYF
TRBV2	CASSWTSGHQETQYF
TRBV7-3	CASSLAPRIAGGYNEQFF
TRBV6-1	CASSESVAGGQETQYF
TRBV5-6	CASSLVGYNSPLHF
TRBV18	CASSPLQGALSTEAFF
TRBV6-6	CASSYSTAGSMNTQYF
TRBV28	CASKGDSRGANEQFF
TRBV27	CASSPPRISGTYEQYF
TRBV4-1	CASSHPGGYTGELFF
TRBV19	CASSNSTSGRSNEQFF
TRBV29-1	CSVEGDRSANYGYTF
TRBV11-2	CASSLKTGGANTGELFF
TRBV24-1	CASRENDPEAFF
TRBV14	CASSHPDRTSTDTQYF
TRBV10-3	CAISDWAGTPTGELFF
TRBV5-1	CASSFRVGDSPLHF
TRBV4-2	CASSRRTRGLATNEKLFF
TRBV24-1	CATSDPTGGANQETQYF
TRBV4-2	CASSQDSPDSYSNQPQHF
TRBV23-1	CASSQSAGVCQETQYF
TRBV21-1	CASSPHRGQKFTRTQPQHF
TRBV13	CASSPRIRLAGGQETQYF
TRBV6-6	CASSRTEDQPQHF
TRBV9	CASSIRGTEETQYF
TRBV15	CATSRDPNRGDEQFF
TRBV9	CASSVEAGSGNTIYF
TRBV6-5	CASITPGQGLYGYTF
TRBV27	CASSLLRGSVEQYF
TRBV6-5	CASRRGQANEKLFF
TRBV7-9	CASSDTSGRASEQFF
TRBV15	CATSPRGDTEAFF
TRBV10-3	CAISRDITNEKLFF
TRBV27	CASSTLAGGETQYF
TRBV12-5	CASAPTWTTQETQYF
TRBV3-1/TRBV3-2	CASSQATATSDEQFF
TRBV19	CASRYKGDYRGNQPQHF
TRBV7-3	CASSSTPGTEAFF